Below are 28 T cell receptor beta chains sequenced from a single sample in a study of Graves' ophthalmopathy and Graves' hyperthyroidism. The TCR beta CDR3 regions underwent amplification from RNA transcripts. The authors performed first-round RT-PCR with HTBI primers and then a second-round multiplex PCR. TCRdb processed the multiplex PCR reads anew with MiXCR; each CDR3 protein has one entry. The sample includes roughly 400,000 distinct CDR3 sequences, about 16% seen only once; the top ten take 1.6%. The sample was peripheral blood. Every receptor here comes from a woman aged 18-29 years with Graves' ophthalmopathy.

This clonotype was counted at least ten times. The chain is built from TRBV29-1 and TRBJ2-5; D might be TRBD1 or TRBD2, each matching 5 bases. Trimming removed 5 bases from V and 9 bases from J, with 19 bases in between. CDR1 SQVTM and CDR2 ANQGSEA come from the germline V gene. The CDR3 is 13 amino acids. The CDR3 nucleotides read TGCAGCGTTAAACCCGGGACGCTCGGGGCCCAGTACTTC. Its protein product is CSVKPGTLGAQYF. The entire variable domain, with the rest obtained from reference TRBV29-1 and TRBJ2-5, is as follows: SAVISQKPSRDICQRGTSLTIQCQVDSQVTMMFWYRQQPGQSLTLIATANQGSEATYESGFVIDKFPISRPNLTFSTLTVSNMSPEDSSIYLCSVKPGTLGAQYFGPGTRLLVL.

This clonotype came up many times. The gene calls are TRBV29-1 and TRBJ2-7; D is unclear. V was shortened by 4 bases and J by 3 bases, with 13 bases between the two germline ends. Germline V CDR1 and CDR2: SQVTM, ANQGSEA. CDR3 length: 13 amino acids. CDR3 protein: CSVVSGSLYEQYF. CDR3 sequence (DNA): TGCAGCGTTGTGTCCGGATCACTCTACGAGCAGTACTTC.

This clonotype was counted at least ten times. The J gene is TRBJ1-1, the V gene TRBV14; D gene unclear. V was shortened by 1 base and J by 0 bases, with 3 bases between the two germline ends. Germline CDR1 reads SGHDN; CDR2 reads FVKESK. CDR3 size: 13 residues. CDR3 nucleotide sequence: TGTGCCAGCAGCCAAGCCCTGAACACTGAAGCTTTCTTT. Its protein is CASSQALNTEAFF.

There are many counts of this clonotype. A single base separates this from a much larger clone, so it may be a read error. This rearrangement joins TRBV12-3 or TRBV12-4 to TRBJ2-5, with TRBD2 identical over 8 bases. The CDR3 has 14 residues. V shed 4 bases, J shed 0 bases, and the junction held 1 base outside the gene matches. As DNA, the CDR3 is TGTGCCAGCAGTTCAGCGGGGGACCAAGAGACCCAGTACTTC. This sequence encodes CASSSAGDQETQYF.

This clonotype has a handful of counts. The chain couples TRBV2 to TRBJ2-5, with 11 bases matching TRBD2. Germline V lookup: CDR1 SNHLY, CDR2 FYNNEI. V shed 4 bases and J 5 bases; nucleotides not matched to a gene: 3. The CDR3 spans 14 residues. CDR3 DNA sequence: TGTGCCAGCAGTGCTAGCGGGAGGCCGGAGACCCAGTACTTC. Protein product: CASSASGRPETQYF.

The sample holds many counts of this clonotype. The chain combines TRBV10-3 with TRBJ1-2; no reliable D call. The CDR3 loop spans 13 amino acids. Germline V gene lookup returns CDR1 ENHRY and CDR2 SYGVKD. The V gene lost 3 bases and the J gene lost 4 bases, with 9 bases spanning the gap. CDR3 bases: TGTGCCATCAGTGATATGGCAGTCTATGGCTACACCTTC. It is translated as CAISDMAVYGYTF.

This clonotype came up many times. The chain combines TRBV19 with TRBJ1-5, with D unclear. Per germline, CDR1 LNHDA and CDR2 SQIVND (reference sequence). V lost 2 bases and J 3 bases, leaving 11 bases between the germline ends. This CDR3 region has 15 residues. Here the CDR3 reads CASSIWAGSNQPQHF. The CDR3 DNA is TGTGCCAGTAGTATATGGGCAGGCTCCAATCAGCCCCAGCATTTT.

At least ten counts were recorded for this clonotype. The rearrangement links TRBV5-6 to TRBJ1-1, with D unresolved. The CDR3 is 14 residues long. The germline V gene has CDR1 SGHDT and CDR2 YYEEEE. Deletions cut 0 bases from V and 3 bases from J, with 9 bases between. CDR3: CASSLVDSDTEAFF. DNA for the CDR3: TGTGCCAGCAGCTTGGTGGACTCGGACACTGAAGCTTTCTTT.

CDR3 sequence reads: CATTQRLEVGGGQPQHF. For the CDR3, the DNA is TGTGCCACCACCCAGCGCTTAGAGGTCGGGGGCGGTCAGCCCCAGCATTTT. This chain uses TRBV15 with TRBJ1-5; a weak D match, TRBD1 (6 bases). V was pared by 7 bases and J by 6 bases, with 25 bases between. The CDR3 totals 17 residues. Germline V lookup: CDR1 LNHNV, CDR2 YYDKDF (reference sequence).

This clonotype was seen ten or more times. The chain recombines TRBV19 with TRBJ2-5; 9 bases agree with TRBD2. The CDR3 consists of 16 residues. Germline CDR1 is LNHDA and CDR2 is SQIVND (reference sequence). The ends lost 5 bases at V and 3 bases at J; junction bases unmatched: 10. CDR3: CASSAILSGRKETQYF. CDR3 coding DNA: TGTGCCAGTAGTGCAATACTCAGCGGGAGGAAAGAGACCCAGTACTTC. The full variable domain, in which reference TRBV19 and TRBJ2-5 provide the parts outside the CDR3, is DGGITQSPKYLFRKEGQNVTLSCEQNLNHDAMYWYRQDPGQGLRLIYYSQIVNDFQKGDIAEGYSVSREKKESFPLTVTSAQKNPTAFYLCASSAILSGRKETQYFGPGTRLLVL.

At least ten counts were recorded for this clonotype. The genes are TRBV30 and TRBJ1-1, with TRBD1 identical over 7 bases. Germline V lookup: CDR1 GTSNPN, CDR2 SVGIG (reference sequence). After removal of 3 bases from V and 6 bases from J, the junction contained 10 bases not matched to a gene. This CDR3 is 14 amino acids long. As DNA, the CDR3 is TGTGCCTGGAGCGTCCGAGGGACAGCAGCTGAAGCTTTCTTT. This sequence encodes CAWSVRGTAAEAFF.

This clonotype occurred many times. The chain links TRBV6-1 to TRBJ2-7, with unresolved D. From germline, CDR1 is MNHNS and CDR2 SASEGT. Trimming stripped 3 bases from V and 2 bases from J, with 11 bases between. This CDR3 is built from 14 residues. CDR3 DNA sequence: TGTGCCAGCAGTGATGCTAGTTTCCCCTACGAGCAGTACTTC. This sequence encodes CASSDASFPYEQYF.

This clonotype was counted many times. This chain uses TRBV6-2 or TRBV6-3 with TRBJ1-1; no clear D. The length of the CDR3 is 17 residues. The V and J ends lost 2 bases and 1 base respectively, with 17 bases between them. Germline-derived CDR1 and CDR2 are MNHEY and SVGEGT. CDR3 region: CASSYPIGSGSNTEAFF. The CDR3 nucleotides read TGTGCCAGCAGTTACCCGATTGGATCGGGATCGAACACTGAAGCTTTCTTT.

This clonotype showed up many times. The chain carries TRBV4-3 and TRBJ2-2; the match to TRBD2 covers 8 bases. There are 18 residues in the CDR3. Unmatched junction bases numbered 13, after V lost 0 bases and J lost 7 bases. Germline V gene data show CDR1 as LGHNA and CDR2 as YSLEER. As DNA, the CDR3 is TGCGCCAGCAGCCAAGAAGGCGGGGGGCGCAGAGGGGTCGGGGAGCTGTTTTTT. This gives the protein CASSQEGGGRRGVGELFF.

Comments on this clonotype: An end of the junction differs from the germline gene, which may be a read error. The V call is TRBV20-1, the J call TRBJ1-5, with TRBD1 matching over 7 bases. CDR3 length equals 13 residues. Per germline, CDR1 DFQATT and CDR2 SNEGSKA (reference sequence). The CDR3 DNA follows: TGCAGTGTTAGACAGGGAGCAACAGGGCCCCAGCATTTT. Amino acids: CSVRQGATGPQHF.

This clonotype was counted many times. CDR3 region: CGAVGAGELFF. In DNA form, the CDR3 reads TGTGGGGCCGTAGGGGCCGGGGAGCTGTTTTTT. The rearrangement links TRBV7-9 to TRBJ2-2; a possible D gene is TRBD1 (5 bases). There are 11 residues in the CDR3. Germline V CDR1 and CDR2: SEHNR, FQNEAQ (reference sequence).

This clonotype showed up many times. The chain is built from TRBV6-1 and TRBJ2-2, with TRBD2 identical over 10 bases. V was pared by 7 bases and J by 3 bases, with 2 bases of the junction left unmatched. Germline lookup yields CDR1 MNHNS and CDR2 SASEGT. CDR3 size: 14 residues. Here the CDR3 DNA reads TGTGCCAGCACGACTAGCGGGTACACCGGGGAGCTGTTTTTT. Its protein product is CASTTSGYTGELFF.

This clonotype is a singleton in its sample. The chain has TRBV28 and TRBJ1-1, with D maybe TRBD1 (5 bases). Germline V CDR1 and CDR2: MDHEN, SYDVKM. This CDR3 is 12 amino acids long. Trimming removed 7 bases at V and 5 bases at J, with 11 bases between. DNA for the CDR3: TGTGCCAGCATCCCTGGGGGGACTGAAGCTTTCTTT. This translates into CASIPGGTEAFF.

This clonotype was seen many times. DNA of the CDR3: TGTGCCAGTCGGACAGGGGACCTTGGAAACACCATATATTTT. Translated: CASRTGDLGNTIYF. This sequence joins TRBV11-2 and TRBJ1-3; 9 bases are a match to TRBD1. The CDR3 is 14 amino acids. Germline V lookup: CDR1 SGHAT, CDR2 FQNNGV. J lost 3 bases, V lost 9 bases, and 6 bases had no gene match.

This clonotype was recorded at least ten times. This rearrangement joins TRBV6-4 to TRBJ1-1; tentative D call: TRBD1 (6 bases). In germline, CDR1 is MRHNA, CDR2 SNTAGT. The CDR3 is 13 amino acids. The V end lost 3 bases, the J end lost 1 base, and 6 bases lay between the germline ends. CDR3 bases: TGTGCCAGCAGTGAACAGGGGAACACTGAAGCTTTCTTT. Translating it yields CASSEQGNTEAFF.

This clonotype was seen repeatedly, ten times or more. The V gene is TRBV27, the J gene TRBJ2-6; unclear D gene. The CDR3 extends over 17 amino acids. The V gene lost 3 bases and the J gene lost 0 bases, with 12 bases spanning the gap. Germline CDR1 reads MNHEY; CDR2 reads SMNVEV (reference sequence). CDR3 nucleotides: TGTGCCAGCAGTTTTACCCACTCAAACTCTGGGGCCAACGTCCTGACTTTC. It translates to CASSFTHSNSGANVLTF.

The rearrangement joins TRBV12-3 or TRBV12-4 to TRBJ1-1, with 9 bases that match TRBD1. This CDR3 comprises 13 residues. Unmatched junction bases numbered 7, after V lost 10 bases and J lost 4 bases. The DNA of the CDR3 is TGTGCCACCGGACAGGGGTCTAGCACTGAAGCTTTCTTT. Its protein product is CATGQGSSTEAFF.

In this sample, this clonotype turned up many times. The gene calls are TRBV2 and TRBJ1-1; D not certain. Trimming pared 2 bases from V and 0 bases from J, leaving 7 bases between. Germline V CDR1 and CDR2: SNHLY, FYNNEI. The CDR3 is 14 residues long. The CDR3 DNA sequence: TGTGCCAGCAGTGAATTGGACCTGAACACTGAAGCTTTCTTT. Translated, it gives CASSELDLNTEAFF.

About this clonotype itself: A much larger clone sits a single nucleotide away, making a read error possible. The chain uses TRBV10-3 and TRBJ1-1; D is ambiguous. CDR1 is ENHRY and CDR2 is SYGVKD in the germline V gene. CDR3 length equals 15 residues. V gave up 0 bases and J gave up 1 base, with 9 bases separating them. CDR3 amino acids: CAISESGRSNTEAFF. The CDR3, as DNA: TGTGCCATCAGTGAGTCCGGCAGGTCGAACACTGAAGCTTTCTTT.

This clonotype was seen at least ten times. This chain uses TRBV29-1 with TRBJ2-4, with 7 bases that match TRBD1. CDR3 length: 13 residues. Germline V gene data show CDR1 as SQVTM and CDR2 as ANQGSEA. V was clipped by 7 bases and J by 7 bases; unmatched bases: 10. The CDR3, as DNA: TGCAGCGCAAAATTGACAGGGAATAACATTCAGTACTTC. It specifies CSAKLTGNNIQYF.

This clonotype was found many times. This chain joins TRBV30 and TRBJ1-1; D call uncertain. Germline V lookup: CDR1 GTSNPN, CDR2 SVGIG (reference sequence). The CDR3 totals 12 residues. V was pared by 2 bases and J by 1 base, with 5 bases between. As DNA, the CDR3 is TGTGCCTGGAGTCCAGAGAACACTGAAGCTTTCTTT. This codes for CAWSPENTEAFF.

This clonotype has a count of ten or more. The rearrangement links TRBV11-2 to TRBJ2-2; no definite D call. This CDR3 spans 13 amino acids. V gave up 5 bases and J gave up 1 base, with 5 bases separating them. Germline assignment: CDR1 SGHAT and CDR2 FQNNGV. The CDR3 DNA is TGTGCCAGCAGCCTGCGGAACACCGGGGAGCTGTTTTTT. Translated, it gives CASSLRNTGELFF.

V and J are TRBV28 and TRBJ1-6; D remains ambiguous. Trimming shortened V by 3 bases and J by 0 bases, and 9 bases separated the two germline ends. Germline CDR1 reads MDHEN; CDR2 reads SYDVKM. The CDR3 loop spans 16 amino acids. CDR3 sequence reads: CASSFLLSSYNSPLHF. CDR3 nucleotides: TGTGCCAGCAGTTTCCTCCTCAGCTCCTATAATTCACCCCTCCACTTT.